This record looks at one TCR beta chain sequence and its context. Its matching antigen is unknown. The data are from a study of vaccination and CD4 T cells after COVID-19. Treatment indicated: 10-day PBMC culture with coronavirus spike peptide pools or control peptides (ViraFEST assay). V shed 7 bases, J shed 3 bases, and the junction held 2 bases outside the gene matches. CDR1 and CDR2 from the germline V gene are DFQATT and SNEGSKA (reference sequence). The CDR3 covers 12 residues. Sequencing of the DNA from cultured CD4+ T cells was carried out with the Oncomine TCR Beta short-read assay. MiXCR was run by TCRdb on the PCR reads, yielding one entry per CDR3 protein. Of 15,000 to 20,000 distinct CDR3 sequences in the sample, 40% are singletons; the top ten hold 9%.

This specimen was CD4+ T cells from blood, cultured in vitro, taken after SARS-CoV-2 vaccination. The chain is built from TRBV20-1 and TRBJ2-3; 9 nucleotides align to TRBD2. The source is a human donor who had recovered from COVID-19. CDR3 sequence: CSGAGGTDTQYF. The CDR3 nucleotides read TGCAGTGGCGCGGGAGGGACAGATACGCAGTATTTT.